A selection of T cell receptor beta chains follows, all from one sample in a study of T cells in Graves' hyperthyroidism and ophthalmopathy. In TCRdb, the multiplex PCR reads were re-called with MiXCR into one record per CDR3 protein. The table has about 640,000 distinct CDR3 sequences, 20% to 25% seen once. The sample comprised blood. These receptor sequences come from a man aged 25-40 years with Graves' ophthalmopathy. Each CDR3 is given with its conserved first and last residue. The order of the fields is clone size, V gene, J gene, D gene, CDR3 protein, CDR3 DNA. A D gene is named only where the DNA matches it firmly. Clone size, where shown, is once, few, many, or a class for clones that have expanded.

>.|TRBV19|TRBJ2-7|.
CASSIMGGSYEQYF
TGTGCCAGTAGTATAATGGGCGGTTCCTACGAGCAGTACTTC
>.|TRBV27|TRBJ2-7|.
CASSLTTPGFKGSEQYF
TGTGCCAGCAGTTTAACTACTCCAGGCTTCAAGGGGAGCGAGCAGTACTTC
>many|TRBV2|TRBJ1-6|.
CASSESRSSYNSPLHF
TGTGCCAGCAGTGAGTCGAGGAGCTCCTATAATTCACCCCTCCACTTT
>few|TRBV9|TRBJ2-3|.
CASSLAQAADTQYF
TGTGCCAGCAGTCTAGCCCAGGCGGCAGATACGCAGTATTTT
>many|TRBV11-2|TRBJ2-7|TRBD1
CASSFSGQGAYEQYF
TGTGCCAGCAGCTTCTCGGGACAGGGCGCCTACGAGCAGTACTTC
>many|TRBV9|TRBJ2-7|.
CASSVSGQGSYEQYF
TGTGCCAGCAGCGTATCTGGGCAGGGCTCCTACGAGCAGTACTTC
>.|TRBV7-9|TRBJ1-5|.
CASSLGGQVGPPQHF
TGTGCCAGCAGCTTAGGGGGGCAGGTGGGTCCGCCCCAGCATTTT
>.|TRBV28|TRBJ1-5|.
CASRGTSNQPQHF
TGTGCCAGCAGGGGGACAAGCAATCAGCCCCAGCATTTT
>many|TRBV18|TRBJ1-2|.
CASSPGQDSYGYTF
TGTGCCAGCTCACCGGGACAAGATTCCTATGGCTACACCTTC
>.|TRBV7-2|TRBJ2-7|TRBD2
CASFSGGEQYF
TGTGCCAGCTTCTCGGGGGGCGAGCAGTACTTC
>many|TRBV20-1|TRBJ2-7|.
CSAALRQAGYEQYF
TGCAGTGCTGCCCTCCGACAGGCAGGCTACGAGCAGTACTTC
>.|TRBV4-3|TRBJ2-2|TRBD2
CASSWEREGLGELFF
TGCGCCAGCAGTTGGGAGCGGGAGGGCCTAGGGGAGCTGTTTTTT
>.|TRBV29-1|TRBJ2-7|TRBD1
CSGRTGTGDYEQYF
TGCAGCGGCCGAACCGGGACAGGAGACTACGAGCAGTACTTC